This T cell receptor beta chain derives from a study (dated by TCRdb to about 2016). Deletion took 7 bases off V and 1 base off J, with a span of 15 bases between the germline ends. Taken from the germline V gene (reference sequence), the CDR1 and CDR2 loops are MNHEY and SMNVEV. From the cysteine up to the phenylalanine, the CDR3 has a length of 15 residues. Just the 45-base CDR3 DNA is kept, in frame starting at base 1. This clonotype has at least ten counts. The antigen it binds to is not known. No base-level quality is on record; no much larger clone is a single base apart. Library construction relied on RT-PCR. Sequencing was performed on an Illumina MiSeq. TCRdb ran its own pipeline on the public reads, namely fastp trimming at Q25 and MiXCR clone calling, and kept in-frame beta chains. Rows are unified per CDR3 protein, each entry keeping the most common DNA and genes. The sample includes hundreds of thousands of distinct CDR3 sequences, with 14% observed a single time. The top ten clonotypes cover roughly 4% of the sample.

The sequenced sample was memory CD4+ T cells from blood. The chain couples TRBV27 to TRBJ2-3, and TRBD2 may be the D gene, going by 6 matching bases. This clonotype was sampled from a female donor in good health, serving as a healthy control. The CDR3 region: CASTRTGVGTDTQYF. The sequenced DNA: TGTGCCAGCACGCGAACGGGAGTTGGCACAGATACGCAGTATTTT.